These 21 T cell receptor beta chains came from one sample sequenced in a study of CD4 T cells in relation to SARS-CoV-2 and coronaviruses. Their recognized antigens are unknown. Clones were read by immunoSEQ multiplex PCR, and TCRdb kept only the in-frame ones, dropping some. The repertoire holds about 36,000 clones, with under 85% as singletons. Sequenced material: memory CD4+ T cells from PBMCs, cultured in vitro. These receptor sequences come from an adult with COVID-19.

The chain employs TRBV27 and TRBJ2-1; maybe TRBD2 (6 bases). CDR1 and CDR2 from the germline V gene are MNHEY and SMNVEV (reference sequence). The ends were cut back, 5 bases at V and 15 bases at J, with 14 bases in the middle. This CDR3 spans 11 amino acids. Here the CDR3 reads CASSPVTSRFF. CDR3 sequence (DNA): TGTGCCAGCAGTCCGGTGACTAGTCGGTTCTTC.

The J gene is TRBJ2-3, the V gene TRBV14; D is unresolved. Germline V gives CDR1 SGHDN, CDR2 FVKESK. V dropped 0 bases and J dropped 6 bases, with 10 bases sitting between them. The length of the CDR3 is 14 residues. CDR3 DNA sequence: TGTGCCAGCAGCCAAGACCCGAGCGTCGATACGCAGTATTTT. Protein product: CASSQDPSVDTQYF.

This clone was detected a few times. The gene calls are TRBV12-3 or TRBV12-4 and TRBJ2-2; tentative D call: TRBD2 (5 bases). The ends were cut back, 4 bases at V and 5 bases at J, with 8 bases in the middle. The CDR3 extends over 13 amino acids. The CDR3 loop reads CASSSTGTGELFF. The DNA for the CDR3 is TGTGCCAGCAGTTCAACGGGGACCGGGGAGCTGTTTTTT.

This clone has only a few counts. The chain employs TRBV6-1 and TRBJ2-1; the D is unclear. The CDR3 is 13 residues long. Looked up from germline, CDR1 is MNHNS and CDR2 is SASEGT. Trimming left V 2 bases short and J 5 bases short, with 7 bases between. The CDR3 reads CASSENTHNEQFF. In DNA form, the CDR3 reads TGTGCCAGCAGTGAAAATACGCACAATGAGCAGTTCTTC.

In this sample, this clone is medium-sized. The chain is built from TRBV6-4 and TRBJ2-2, with 9 positions matching TRBD2. Germline V CDR1 and CDR2: MRHNA, SNTAGT. The CDR3 has 15 amino acids. V lost 2 bases, J lost 3 bases, and 1 base stayed unmatched. The CDR3 nucleotides are TGTGCCAGCAGTGACGGCGGGAGGGACACCGGGGAGCTGTTTTTT. This translates into CASSDGGRDTGELFF.

V gene TRBV6-5 combines with J gene TRBJ2-7; D assignment may be TRBD1 or TRBD2 (5 bases each). Trimming removed 6 bases from V and 4 bases from J, with 7 bases in between. Germline assignment: CDR1 MNHEY and CDR2 SVGAGI. The CDR3 is 11 amino acids. CDR3 in DNA: TGTGCCAGCAGGGGGGTGTACGAGCAGTACTTC. Encoded protein: CASRGVYEQYF.

The chain uses TRBV7-9 and TRBJ2-1; 11 bases align to TRBD2. From germline, CDR1 is SEHNR and CDR2 FQNEAQ (reference sequence). J was trimmed by 8 bases and V by 3 bases; bases with no gene match: 15. The CDR3 covers 18 residues. This chain's CDR3 is CASSFPPRLAGTKDEQFF. CDR3 DNA sequence: TGTGCCAGCAGCTTTCCACCTAGACTAGCGGGAACCAAGGATGAGCAGTTCTTC.

The chain carries TRBV3-1 (or the pseudogene TRBV3-2) and TRBJ1-1; D is ambiguous. With 3 bases removed from V and 7 bases from J, the gap between germline ends came to 9 bases. Germline values: CDR1 LGHDT, CDR2 YNNKEL (reference sequence). The CDR3 sequence is 12 residues long. The CDR3 DNA reads as TGTGCCAGCAGCCAGGGAGCTGGTGAAGCTTTCTTT. As protein: CASSQGAGEAFF.

The J gene is TRBJ1-1, the V gene TRBV25-1; D remains ambiguous. Germline V CDR1 and CDR2: MGHDK, SYGVNS. V lost 2 bases and J lost 0, with 13 bases in between. CDR3 length equals 16 residues. The CDR3 coding sequence is TGTGCCAGCAGTGAACCAAAGGTGGGAATGAACACTGAAGCTTTCTTT. It specifies CASSEPKVGMNTEAFF.

This chain joins TRBV7-8 and TRBJ2-3, with D possibly being TRBD2 (6 bases). The germline V gene has CDR1 SGHVS and CDR2 FQNEAQ. This CDR3 has 17 residues. Trimming stripped 5 bases from V and 2 bases from J, with 20 bases between. CDR3 in amino acids: CASSPIRGLENTDTQYF. CDR3 in DNA: TGTGCCAGCAGCCCAATCCGGGGGTTGGAGAACACAGATACGCAGTATTTT.

The V gene is TRBV27, the J gene TRBJ2-5; D perhaps matches TRBD1 (5 bases). This CDR3 spans 11 amino acids. Germline V gives CDR1 MNHEY, CDR2 SMNVEV (reference sequence). Trimming stripped 6 bases from V and 5 bases from J, with 7 bases between. This CDR3 reads CASRGAETQYF. The CDR3 DNA reads TGTGCCAGCAGAGGGGCGGAGACCCAGTACTTC.

The chain combines TRBV28 with TRBJ2-4; tentative D call: TRBD1 (7 bases). Germline lookup yields CDR1 MDHEN and CDR2 SYDVKM. Between the trimmed V and J ends, which lost 5 bases and 7 bases, there was a span of 15 bases. This CDR3 comprises 14 residues. The CDR3 DNA sequence: TGTGCCAGCAGTCCCTGGCGGGACAGTAACATTCAGTACTTC. This gives the protein CASSPWRDSNIQYF.

V and J are TRBV27 and TRBJ2-3; 7 nucleotides agree with TRBD1. The CDR3 totals 17 residues. The trim removed 6 bases at V and 10 bases at J, leaving 22 bases unmatched. In germline, CDR1 is MNHEY, CDR2 SMNVEV (reference sequence). The CDR3 DNA reads TGTGCCAGCAGCTACAGACAGGGAGCCTTTCGCCGTGATCCGCAGTATTTT. Residues: CASSYRQGAFRRDPQYF.

The chain recombines TRBV5-5 with TRBJ2-6; no definite D call. The V end lost 3 bases, the J end lost 3 bases, and 10 bases lay between the germline ends. The CDR3 runs 15 residues. CDR1 is SGHKS and CDR2 is YYEKEE in the germline V gene (reference sequence). CDR3 sequence reads: CASSSSLHGANVLTF. For the CDR3, the DNA is TGTGCCAGCAGCTCTTCCCTACATGGGGCCAACGTCCTGACTTTC.

This clone was counted a few times. The chain joins TRBV24-1 to TRBJ2-2; TRBD1 aligns across 11 bases. The germline V gene has CDR1 KGHDR and CDR2 SFDVKD. The junction had 7 bases not matched to a gene; V was cut back by 4 bases and J by 7 bases. This CDR3 is built from 16 residues. The CDR3 bases are TGTGCCACCAGTGACTCGGACAGGGGGCAAGTCGGGGAGCTGTTTTTT. It translates to CATSDSDRGQVGELFF.

V usage is TRBV7-2 and J usage is TRBJ2-7, with 8 bases lining up with TRBD2. This CDR3 has 17 amino acids. Germline loops: CDR1 SGHTA, CDR2 FQGNSA. After removal of 1 base from V and 9 bases from J, the junction contained 17 bases not matched to a gene. The CDR3 protein is CASSLVDPRAGGLAQYF. Written as DNA, the CDR3 is TGTGCCAGCAGCTTAGTGGACCCGAGGGCGGGAGGACTCGCGCAGTACTTC.

The chain couples TRBV12-3 or TRBV12-4 to TRBJ1-1, with a tentative D call TRBD1 (6 bases). The length of the CDR3 is 13 residues. The V end lost 5 bases, the J end lost 3 bases, and 10 bases lay between the germline ends. The CDR3 sequence is CASSRGGHTEAFF. In nucleotides, the CDR3 is TGTGCCAGCAGTCGAGGGGGGCACACTGAAGCTTTCTTT.

The CDR3 loop is CASRYGAGEGYGYTF. In DNA form, the CDR3 reads TGTGCCAGCCGCTACGGCGCAGGGGAGGGCTATGGCTACACCTTC. The gene calls are TRBV6-5 and TRBJ1-2, with D maybe TRBD1 (6 bases). V dropped 8 bases and J dropped 4 bases, with 20 bases sitting between them. In germline, CDR1 is MNHEY, CDR2 SVGAGI. The CDR3 length is 15 residues.

The chain recombines TRBV27 with TRBJ2-3; the match to TRBD2 covers 8 bases. This CDR3 is built from 19 residues. CDR1 is MNHEY, CDR2 SMNVEV, per germline (reference sequence). Germline trimming cut 1 base from V and 5 bases from J; bases unmatched to any gene: 17. The CDR3 DNA reads as TGTGCCAGCAGTTTATACGGGGGTTACGCGGGGACTAGGGGAGATACGCAGTATTTT. This gives the protein CASSLYGGYAGTRGDTQYF.

The genes are TRBV5-4 and TRBJ1-4; D perhaps matches TRBD1 (6 bases). This CDR3 is built from 16 residues. V lost 4 bases and J lost 2, with 15 bases in between. Germline V gene lookup returns CDR1 SGHNT and CDR2 YYREEE (reference sequence). As DNA, the CDR3 is TGTGCCAGCAGCGCACAGGGACCTCTGACTAATGAAAAACTGTTTTTT. It translates to CASSAQGPLTNEKLFF.

V and J are TRBV5-1 and TRBJ2-3; 7 nucleotides align to TRBD2. CDR3 length: 14 amino acids. In germline, CDR1 is SGHRS, CDR2 YFSETQ. Trimming took 2 bases from V and 5 from J; bases not matched to a gene: 5. CDR3 loop: CASSFLAVEDTQYF. The CDR3 coding sequence is TGCGCCAGCAGCTTCCTAGCGGTGGAAGATACGCAGTATTTT.